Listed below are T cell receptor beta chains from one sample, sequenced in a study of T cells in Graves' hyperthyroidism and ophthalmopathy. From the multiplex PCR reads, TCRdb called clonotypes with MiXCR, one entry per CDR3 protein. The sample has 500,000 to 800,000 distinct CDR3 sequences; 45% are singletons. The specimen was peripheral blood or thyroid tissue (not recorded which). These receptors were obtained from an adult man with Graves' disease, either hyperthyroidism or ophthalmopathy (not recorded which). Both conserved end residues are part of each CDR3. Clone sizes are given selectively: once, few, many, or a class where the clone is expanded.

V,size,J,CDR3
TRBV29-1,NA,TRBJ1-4,CSAEERGQKLFF
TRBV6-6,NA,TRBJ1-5,CASTRNSGNQPQHF
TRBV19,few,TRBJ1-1,CASISLLGTEAFF
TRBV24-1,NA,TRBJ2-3,CATSDFLAGGPDTQYF
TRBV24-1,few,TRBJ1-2,CATSENRTANYGYTF
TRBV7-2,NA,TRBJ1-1,CASRGGTAEAFF
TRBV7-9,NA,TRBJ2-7,CASSPDRLESYEQYF
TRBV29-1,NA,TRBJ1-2,CSVAGTNYGYTF
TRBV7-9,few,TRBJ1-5,CASSRRQPQHF
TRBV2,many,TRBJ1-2,CASNLDSLVGGYTF
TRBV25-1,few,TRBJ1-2,CATLLGYYGYTF